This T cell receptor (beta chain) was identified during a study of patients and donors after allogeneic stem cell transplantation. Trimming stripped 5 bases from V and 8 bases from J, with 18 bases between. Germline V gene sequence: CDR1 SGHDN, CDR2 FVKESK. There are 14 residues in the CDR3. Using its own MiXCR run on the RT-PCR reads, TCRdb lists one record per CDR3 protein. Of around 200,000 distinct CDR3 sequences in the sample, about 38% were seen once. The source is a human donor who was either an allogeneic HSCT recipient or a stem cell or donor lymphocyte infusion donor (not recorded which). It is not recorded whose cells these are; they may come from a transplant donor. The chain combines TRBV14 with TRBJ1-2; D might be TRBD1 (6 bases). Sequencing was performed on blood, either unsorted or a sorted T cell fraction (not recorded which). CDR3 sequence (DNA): TGTGCCAGCAGCGCCCATACAGGGAGCGGAGGCTACACCTTC. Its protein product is CASSAHTGSGGYTF.